Shown below are 4 T cell receptor gamma chains from a single sample sequenced in a study of gamma delta lymphoproliferative disorders and STAT genes (dated by TCRdb to the late 2010s). TCR sequencing was performed on genomic DNA from peripheral blood mononuclear cells isolated from patients and controls. To prepare the library, multiplex PCR was applied. The instrument given in TCRdb is Illumina MiSeq. TCRdb reprocessed the public data with the CATT caller; entries with the same nucleotide sequence were combined afterwards. This sample gives about 5,100 gamma-chain clones in total; roughly 7.9% of them show up just once. Of the sample, around 3.1% falls within the top ten clones. Sequencing used blood. The receptor source for this set is a human donor in good health.

This clone was counted ten times or more. DNA for the CDR3: TGTGCCACTCGCCAGCTCCACGGGAATAAGAAACTCTTT. Translating gives CATRQLHGNKKLF. The J gene is TRGJ1 or TRGJ2, the V gene TRGV4. In the absence of a J gene in TCRdb, the DNA was matched to germline to assign it here. Germline trimming cut 10 bases from V and 8 bases from J; bases unmatched to any gene: 17. CDR1 is EGSTGY and CDR2 is YDSYTSSV in the germline V gene. The CDR3 loop spans 13 amino acids.

In its sample, this clone is medium-sized (0.01 to 0.1%). The chain couples TRGV10 to TRGJP1. TCRdb leaves out the J gene; it was filled in here by matching the DNA to germline. TRGV10 belongs to the ORF category, with a function that is uncertain. With V trimmed by 8 bases and J by 13 bases, 20 bases remained unmatched. This CDR3 spans 15 amino acids. The CDR3 reads CAAWVNLNSAAFKIF. CDR3 nucleotide sequence: TGTGCTGCGTGGGTTAACCTCAATTCCGCGGCGTTCAAGATATTT.

This clone ranks as medium-sized. The sample holds other DNA sequences that translate to the same CDR3. CDR3 DNA sequence: TGTGCCACCTGGGATAGGCCGGGGTATTATAAGAAACTCTTT. This encodes CATWDRPGYYKKLF. The chain carries TRGV8 and TRGJ1 or TRGJ2. Matching the DNA to germline supplied the J gene, which TCRdb does not give. Losses at the gene ends were 0 bases for V and 4 bases for J; bases not matched to a gene: 6. CDR1 VENAVY and CDR2 YDSYNSRV come from the germline V gene. CDR3 length: 14 residues.

On this clone itself: No DNA is shown, since the ends of the CDR3 on it are uncertain; the CDR3 is the one TCRdb lists. The V gene is TRGV11; the J gene was not called. TRGV11 is labeled an ORF, and its function is uncertain. The length of the CDR3 is 21 amino acids, counting both ends. This CDR3 reads CACWIRYTIIIRNSLAVEQHF.